The present TCR beta chain was sequenced within a study of blood T cell repertoires in COVID-19. This clone was seen just once. Sequencing was performed with immunoSEQ multiplex PCR; in TCRdb, only in-frame clones are kept and a portion is missing. This repertoire shows some 340,000 clones, approximately 91% found once; its top ten account for about 4%. The CDR3 length is 12 residues. Per the germline V gene, CDR1 is LNHNV and CDR2 is YYDKDF (reference sequence). Between the trimmed V and J ends, which lost 4 bases and 0 bases, there was a span of 2 bases. The study recruited people aged 18 to 89 years across some 23 US areas. Clinical histories supplied by participants themselves formed the basis of cohort assignment.

The material sequenced was PBMCs or T cells enriched from blood (not recorded which). The source of this sequence is a woman aged 25-40 years who had been exposed to COVID-19. This rearrangement joins TRBV15 to TRBJ2-3; D gene unclear. CDR3 residues: CATSTSTDTQYF. The CDR3 DNA sequence: TGTGCCACCAGCACTAGCACAGATACGCAGTATTTT.